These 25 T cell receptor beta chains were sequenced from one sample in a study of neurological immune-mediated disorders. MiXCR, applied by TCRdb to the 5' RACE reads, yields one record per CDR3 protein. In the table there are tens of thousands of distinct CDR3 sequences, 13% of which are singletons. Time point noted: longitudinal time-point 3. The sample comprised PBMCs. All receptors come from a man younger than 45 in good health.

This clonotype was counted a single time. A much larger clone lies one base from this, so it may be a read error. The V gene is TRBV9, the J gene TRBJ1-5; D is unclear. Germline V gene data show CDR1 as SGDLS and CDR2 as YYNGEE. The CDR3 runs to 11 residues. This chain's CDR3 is CVSSANQPQHF. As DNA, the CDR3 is TGTGTCAGCAGCGCCAATCAGCCCCAGCATTTT.

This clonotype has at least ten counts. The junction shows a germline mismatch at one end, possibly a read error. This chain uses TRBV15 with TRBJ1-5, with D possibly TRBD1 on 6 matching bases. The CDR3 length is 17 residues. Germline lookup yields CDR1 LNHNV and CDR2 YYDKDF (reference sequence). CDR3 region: CATSRTARGISDQPQHF. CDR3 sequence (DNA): TGTGCCACCAGCAGAACCGCGAGGGGGATTAGCGATCAGCCCCAGCATTTT.

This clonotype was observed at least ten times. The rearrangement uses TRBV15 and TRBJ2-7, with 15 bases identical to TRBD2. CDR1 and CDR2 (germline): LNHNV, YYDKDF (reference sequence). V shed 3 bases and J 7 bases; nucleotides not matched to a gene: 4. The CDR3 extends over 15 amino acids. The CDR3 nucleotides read TGTGCCACCAGCAGGCCGGGACTAGCGGGAGGTGAGCAGTACTTC. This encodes CATSRPGLAGGEQYF.

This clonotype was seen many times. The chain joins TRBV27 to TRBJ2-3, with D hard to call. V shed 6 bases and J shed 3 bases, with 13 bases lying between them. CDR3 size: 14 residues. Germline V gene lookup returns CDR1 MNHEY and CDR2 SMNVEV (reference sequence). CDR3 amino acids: CASSWVVGTDTQYF. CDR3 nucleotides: TGTGCCAGCAGCTGGGTGGTTGGGACAGATACGCAGTATTTT.

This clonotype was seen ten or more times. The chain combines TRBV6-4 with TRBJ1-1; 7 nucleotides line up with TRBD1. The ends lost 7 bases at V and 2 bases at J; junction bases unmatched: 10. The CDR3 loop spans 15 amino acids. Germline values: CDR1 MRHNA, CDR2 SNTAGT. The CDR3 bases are TGTGCCAGCAAAGAGTGGGCAGGGGGTAACACTGAAGCTTTCTTT. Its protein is CASKEWAGGNTEAFF.

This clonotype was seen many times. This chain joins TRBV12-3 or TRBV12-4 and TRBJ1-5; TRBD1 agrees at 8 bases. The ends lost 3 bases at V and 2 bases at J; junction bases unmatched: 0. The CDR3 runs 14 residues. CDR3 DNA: TGTGCCAGCAGTTTGGGACAGGGCAATCAGCCCCAGCATTTT. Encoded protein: CASSLGQGNQPQHF.

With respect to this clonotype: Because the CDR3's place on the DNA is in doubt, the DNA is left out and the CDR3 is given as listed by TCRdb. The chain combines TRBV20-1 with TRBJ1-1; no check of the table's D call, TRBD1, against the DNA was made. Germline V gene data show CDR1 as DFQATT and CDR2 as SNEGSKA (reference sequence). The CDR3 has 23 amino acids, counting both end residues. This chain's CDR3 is CSAPDWYNEQFFGPGTPNTEAFF.

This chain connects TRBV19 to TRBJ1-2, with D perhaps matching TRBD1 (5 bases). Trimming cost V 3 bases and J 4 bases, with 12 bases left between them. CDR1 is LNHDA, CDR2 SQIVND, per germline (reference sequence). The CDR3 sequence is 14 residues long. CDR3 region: CASSIGARSYGYTF. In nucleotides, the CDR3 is TGTGCCAGTAGTATTGGGGCTCGAAGCTATGGCTACACCTTC.

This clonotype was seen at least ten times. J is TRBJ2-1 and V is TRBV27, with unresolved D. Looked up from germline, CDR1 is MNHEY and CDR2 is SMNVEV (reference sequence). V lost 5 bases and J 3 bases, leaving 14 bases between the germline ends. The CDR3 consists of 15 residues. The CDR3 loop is CASSRTAMNYNEQFF. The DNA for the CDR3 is TGTGCCAGCAGTCGCACCGCCATGAACTACAATGAGCAGTTCTTC.

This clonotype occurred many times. The CDR3 is CSVTSAGETQYF. In nucleotides, the CDR3 is TGCAGTGTAACTAGCGCAGGGGAGACCCAGTACTTC. The V and J genes are TRBV20-1 and TRBJ2-5; 7 bases are shared with TRBD2. Germline loops: CDR1 DFQATT, CDR2 SNEGSKA (reference sequence). Unmatched junction bases numbered 7, after V lost 7 bases and J lost 5 bases. The CDR3 totals 12 residues.

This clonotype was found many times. The CDR3 reads CATRDGGDTQYF. CDR3 DNA sequence: TGTGCCACCCGAGACGGTGGGGATACGCAGTATTTT. The chain joins TRBV24-1 to TRBJ2-3; D not certain. Trimming removed 9 bases from V and 6 bases from J, with 12 bases in between. Looked up from germline, CDR1 is KGHDR and CDR2 is SFDVKD. The CDR3 is made up of 12 amino acids.

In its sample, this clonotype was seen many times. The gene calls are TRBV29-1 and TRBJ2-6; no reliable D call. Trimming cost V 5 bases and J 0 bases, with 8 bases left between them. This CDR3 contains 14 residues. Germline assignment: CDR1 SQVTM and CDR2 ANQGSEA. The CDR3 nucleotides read TGCAGCGTTCTAAGTACCTCTGGGGCCAACGTCCTGACTTTC. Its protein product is CSVLSTSGANVLTF.

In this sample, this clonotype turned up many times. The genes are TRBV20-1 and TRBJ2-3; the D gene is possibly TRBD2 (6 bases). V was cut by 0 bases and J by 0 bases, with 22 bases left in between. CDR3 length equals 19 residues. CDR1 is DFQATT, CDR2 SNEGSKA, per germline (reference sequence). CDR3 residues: CSAREGPYVGGDSTDTQYF. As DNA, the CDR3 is TGCAGTGCTAGAGAGGGGCCCTATGTGGGAGGAGATAGCACAGATACGCAGTATTTT.

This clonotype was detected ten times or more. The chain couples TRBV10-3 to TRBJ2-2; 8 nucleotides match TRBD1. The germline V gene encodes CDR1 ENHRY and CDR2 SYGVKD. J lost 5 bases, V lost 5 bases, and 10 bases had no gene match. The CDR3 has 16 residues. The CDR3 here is CAISNNQGALTGELFF. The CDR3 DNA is TGTGCCATCAGTAATAACCAGGGGGCGCTGACCGGGGAGCTGTTTTTT.

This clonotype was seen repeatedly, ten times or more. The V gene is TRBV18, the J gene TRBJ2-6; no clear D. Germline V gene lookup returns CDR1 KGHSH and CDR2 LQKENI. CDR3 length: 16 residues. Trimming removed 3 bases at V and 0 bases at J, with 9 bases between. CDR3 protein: CASSPSFFSGANVLTF. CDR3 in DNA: TGTGCCAGCTCACCGTCATTTTTCTCTGGGGCCAACGTCCTGACTTTC. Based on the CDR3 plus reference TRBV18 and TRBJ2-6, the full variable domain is NAGVMQNPRHLVRRRGQEARLRCSPMKGHSHVYWYRQLPEEGLKFMVYLQKENIIDESGMPKERFSAEFPKEGPSILRIQQVVRGDSAAYFCASSPSFFSGANVLTFGAGSRLTVL.

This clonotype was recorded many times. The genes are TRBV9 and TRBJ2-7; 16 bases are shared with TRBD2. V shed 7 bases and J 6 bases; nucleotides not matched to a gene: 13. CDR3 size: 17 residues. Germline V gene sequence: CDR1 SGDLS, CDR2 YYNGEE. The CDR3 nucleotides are TGTGCCAGCTCTCGGCAGGGACTAGCGGGAGGGACCGCCGAGCAGTACTTC. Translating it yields CASSRQGLAGGTAEQYF.

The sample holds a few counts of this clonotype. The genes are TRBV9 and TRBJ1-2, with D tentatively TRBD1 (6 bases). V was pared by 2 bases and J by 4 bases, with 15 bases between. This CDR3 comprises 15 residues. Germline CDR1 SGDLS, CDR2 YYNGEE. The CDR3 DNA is TGTGCCAGCAGCGTCCGGGGTCAGGGGTCCTATGGCTACACCTTC. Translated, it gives CASSVRGQGSYGYTF.

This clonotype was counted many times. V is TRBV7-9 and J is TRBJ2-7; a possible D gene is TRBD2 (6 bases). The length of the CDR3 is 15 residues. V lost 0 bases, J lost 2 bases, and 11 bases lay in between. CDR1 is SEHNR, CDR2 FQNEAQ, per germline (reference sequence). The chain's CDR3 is CASSLAGRSPYEQYF. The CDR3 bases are TGTGCCAGCAGCTTAGCGGGGAGGAGCCCCTACGAGCAGTACTTC.

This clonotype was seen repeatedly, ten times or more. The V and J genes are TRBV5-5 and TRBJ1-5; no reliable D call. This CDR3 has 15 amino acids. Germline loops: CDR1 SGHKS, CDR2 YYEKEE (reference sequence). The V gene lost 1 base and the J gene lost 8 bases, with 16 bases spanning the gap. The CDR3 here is CASSLYDPSEEPQHF. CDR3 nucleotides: TGTGCCAGCAGCTTGTATGACCCCTCAGAAGAGCCCCAGCATTTT.

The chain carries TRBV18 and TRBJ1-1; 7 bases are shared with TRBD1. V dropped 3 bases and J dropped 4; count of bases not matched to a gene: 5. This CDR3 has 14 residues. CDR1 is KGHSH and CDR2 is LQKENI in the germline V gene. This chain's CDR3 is CASSPGQLVTEAFF. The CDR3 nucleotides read TGTGCCAGCTCACCGGGACAGTTGGTCACTGAAGCTTTCTTT.

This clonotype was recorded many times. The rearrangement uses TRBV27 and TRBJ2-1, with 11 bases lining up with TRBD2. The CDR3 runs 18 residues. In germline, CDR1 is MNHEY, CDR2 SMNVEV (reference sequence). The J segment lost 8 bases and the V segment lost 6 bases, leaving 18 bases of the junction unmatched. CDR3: CASSLGWGLAGGYDEQFF. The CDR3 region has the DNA TGTGCCAGCAGCTTAGGATGGGGCCTAGCGGGAGGTTACGATGAGCAGTTCTTC.

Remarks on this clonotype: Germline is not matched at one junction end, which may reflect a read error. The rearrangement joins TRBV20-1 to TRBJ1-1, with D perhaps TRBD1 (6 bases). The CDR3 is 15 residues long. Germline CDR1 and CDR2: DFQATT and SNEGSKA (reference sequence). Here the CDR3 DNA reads TGCAGTGCTAGAGATGTAAAGGGAAGGGACACTGAAGGTTTTTTT. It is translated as CSARDVKGRDTEGFF.

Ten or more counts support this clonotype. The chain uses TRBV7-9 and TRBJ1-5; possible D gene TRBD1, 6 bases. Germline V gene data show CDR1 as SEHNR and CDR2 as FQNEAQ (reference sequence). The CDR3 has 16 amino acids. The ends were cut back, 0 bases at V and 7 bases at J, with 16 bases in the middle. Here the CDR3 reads CASSLAQTGMGQPQHF. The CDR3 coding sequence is TGTGCCAGCAGCTTAGCCCAAACAGGGATGGGCCAGCCCCAGCATTTT. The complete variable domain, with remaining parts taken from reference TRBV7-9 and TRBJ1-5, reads DTGVSQNPRHKITKRGQNVTFRCDPISEHNRLYWYRQTLGQGPEFLTYFQNEAQLEKSRLLSDRFSAERPKGSFSTLEIQRTEQGDSAMYLCASSLAQTGMGQPQHFGDGTRLSIL.

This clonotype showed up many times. The CDR3 DNA follows: TGTGCCAGCAGCTTGGGACTAGCGGGTCGCACAGATACGCAGTATTTT. It specifies CASSLGLAGRTDTQYF. The chain has TRBV11-2 and TRBJ2-3, with 12 bases aligning to TRBD2. V lost 3 bases to trimming and J lost 1 base; unmatched junction nucleotides: 2. The germline V gene has CDR1 SGHAT and CDR2 FQNNGV. The CDR3 extends over 16 amino acids.

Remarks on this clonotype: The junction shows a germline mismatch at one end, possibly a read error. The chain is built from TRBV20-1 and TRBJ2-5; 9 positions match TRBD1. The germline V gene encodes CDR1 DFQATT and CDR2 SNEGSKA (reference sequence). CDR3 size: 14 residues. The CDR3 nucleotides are TGCAGTGCTCTCACCGGGACAGGGAAAGAGACACAGTACTTC. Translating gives CSALTGTGKETQYF.